This TCR beta chain originates from a study of OX40 agonist ivuxolimab in advanced cancers. V dropped 5 bases and J dropped 5; count of bases not matched to a gene: 10. The CDR3 covers 15 residues. The germline CDR1 and CDR2 sequences are SGHAT and FQDESV (reference sequence). Here immunoSEQ multiplex PCR was the method, and the copy in TCRdb shows in-frame clones only, minus some. In the table there are about 17,000 clones, roughly nine tenths of which are singletons. This clonotype was obtained from an adult with an advanced solid tumor such as melanoma, head and neck, liver or kidney cancer. The chain recombines TRBV11-1 with TRBJ1-1, with 8 bases fitting TRBD1. The sample in question was CD4+ or CD8+ T cells sorted from blood, obtained in a trial of the OX40 agonist ivuxolimab. The CDR3 DNA follows: TGTGCCAGCAGCGGTGAGACAGGGGTGGATACTGAAGCTTTCTTT. This gives the protein CASSGETGVDTEAFF.